The rows below give T cell receptor beta chains drawn from one sample of a study of beta chain features in type 1 diabetes. Profiling relied on immunoSEQ multiplex PCR, and the TCRdb table lists in-frame clones only, not all of them. The table lists 300,000 to 350,000 clones, roughly 14% of them singletons. The sample consisted of naive CD4+ T cells from blood. The receptor set was obtained from a woman aged 18-35 years with type 1 diabetes. Each CDR3 is given with its conserved first and last residue. Each record gives: clone size, D gene, J gene, V gene, CDR3 protein, CDR3 DNA. The D gene is left open where the match is weak. Clone size is shown for a subset of rows, as once, few, many or a class of expanded clone.

abundance: -; d_gene: TRBD2; j_gene: TRBJ2-7; v_gene: TRBV18; CDR3aa: CASSPPAGGPSGEQYF; CDR3nt: TGTGCCAGCTCACCACCGGCGGGAGGGCCCTCTGGCGAGCAGTACTTC
abundance: few; d_gene: -; j_gene: TRBJ1-5; v_gene: TRBV6-6; CDR3aa: CASSSPASQGQPQHF; CDR3nt: TGTGCCAGCAGTTCCCCCGCCTCACAGGGCCAGCCCCAGCATTTT
abundance: -; d_gene: -; j_gene: TRBJ2-1; v_gene: TRBV7-8; CDR3aa: CASSRVAGSYNEQFF; CDR3nt: TGTGCCAGCAGCCGAGTCGCTGGCTCCTACAATGAGCAGTTCTTC
abundance: -; d_gene: -; j_gene: TRBJ2-4; v_gene: TRBV18; CDR3aa: CASSPLSGERAQYF; CDR3nt: TGTGCCAGCTCACCACTCTCGGGGGAAAGAGCTCAGTACTTC
abundance: -; d_gene: -; j_gene: TRBJ2-7; v_gene: TRBV2; CDR3aa: CASSGQVYEQYF; CDR3nt: TGTGCCAGCAGTGGACAGGTTTACGAGCAGTACTTC
abundance: -; d_gene: -; j_gene: TRBJ2-1; v_gene: TRBV11-3; CDR3aa: CASSLAGNEQFF; CDR3nt: TGTGCCAGCAGCTTAGCGGGTAATGAGCAGTTCTTC
abundance: few; d_gene: TRBD2; j_gene: TRBJ2-1; v_gene: TRBV6-5; CDR3aa: CASSYGGSNTDEQFF; CDR3nt: TGTGCCAGCAGTTACGGCGGGAGTAATACGGATGAGCAGTTCTTC
abundance: few; d_gene: TRBD1; j_gene: TRBJ2-5; v_gene: TRBV28; CDR3aa: CASSLTGGWETQYF; CDR3nt: TGTGCCAGCAGTTTGACAGGGGGCTGGGAGACCCAGTACTTC
abundance: few; d_gene: TRBD2; j_gene: TRBJ2-6; v_gene: TRBV11-2; CDR3aa: CASTTDGLAGGSGANVLTF; CDR3nt: TGTGCCAGCACCACCGATGGGCTAGCGGGAGGTTCCGGGGCCAACGTCCTGACTTTC
abundance: once; d_gene: TRBD2; j_gene: TRBJ2-1; v_gene: TRBV5-6; CDR3aa: CASSLLAGGPLFNEQFF; CDR3nt: TGTGCCAGCAGCTTGCTCGCGGGAGGGCCCCTTTTTAATGAGCAGTTCTTC
abundance: -; d_gene: TRBD2; j_gene: TRBJ2-7; v_gene: TRBV9; CDR3aa: CASSLAGAHEQYF; CDR3nt: TGTGCCAGCAGCCTCGCGGGAGCCCACGAGCAGTACTTC
abundance: -; d_gene: -; j_gene: TRBJ1-2; v_gene: TRBV6-6; CDR3aa: CASSLASPYGYTF; CDR3nt: TGTGCCAGCAGCCTCGCGTCGCCTTACGGCTACACCTTC
abundance: few; d_gene: TRBD2; j_gene: TRBJ2-7; v_gene: TRBV5-1; CDR3aa: CASSPLVGGRDEQYF; CDR3nt: TGCGCCAGCAGCCCTCTAGTAGGCGGGAGAGACGAGCAGTACTTC
abundance: once; d_gene: TRBD1; j_gene: TRBJ2-7; v_gene: TRBV7-9; CDR3aa: CASSPRDRGTATYEQYF; CDR3nt: TGTGCCAGCAGCCCCCGGGACAGGGGGACGGCAACCTACGAGCAGTACTTC
abundance: -; d_gene: TRBD1; j_gene: TRBJ1-2; v_gene: TRBV30; CDR3aa: CAWRDRVTWDYTF; CDR3nt: TGTGCCTGGCGCGACAGGGTTACATGGGACTACACCTTC
abundance: -; d_gene: TRBD2; j_gene: TRBJ2-1; v_gene: TRBV7-3; CDR3aa: CASSTTSGGYNEQFF; CDR3nt: TGTGCCAGCAGCACAACTAGCGGGGGCTACAATGAGCAGTTCTTC
abundance: -; d_gene: TRBD2; j_gene: TRBJ2-7; v_gene: TRBV7-9; CDR3aa: CASSPLTSGSYEQYF; CDR3nt: TGTGCCAGCAGCCCCTTGACTAGCGGGAGCTACGAGCAGTACTTC
abundance: few; d_gene: TRBD1; j_gene: TRBJ2-1; v_gene: TRBV6-5; CDR3aa: CASSWTGFNEQFF; CDR3nt: TGTGCCAGCAGTTGGACAGGGTTCAATGAGCAGTTCTTC
abundance: -; d_gene: -; j_gene: TRBJ1-1; v_gene: TRBV18; CDR3aa: CASSIRVTEAFF; CDR3nt: TGTGCCAGCTCAATCAGGGTCACTGAAGCTTTCTTT
abundance: -; d_gene: TRBD2; j_gene: TRBJ2-5; v_gene: TRBV7-3; CDR3aa: CASSLGTSGRVGETQYF; CDR3nt: TGTGCCAGCAGCCTGGGGACTAGCGGGAGGGTCGGAGAGACCCAGTACTTC
abundance: -; d_gene: TRBD2; j_gene: TRBJ2-5; v_gene: TRBV18; CDR3aa: CASSPLTSGHQETQYF; CDR3nt: TGTGCCAGCTCACCATTGACTAGCGGGCACCAAGAGACCCAGTACTTC
abundance: -; d_gene: TRBD2; j_gene: TRBJ2-1; v_gene: TRBV11-3; CDR3aa: CASSLSGLADNEQFF; CDR3nt: TGTGCCAGCAGCTTATCGGGACTAGCGGACAATGAGCAGTTCTTC
abundance: few; d_gene: -; j_gene: TRBJ1-5; v_gene: TRBV19; CDR3aa: CASSTETAQPQHF; CDR3nt: TGTGCCAGTTCGACAGAGACGGCTCAGCCCCAGCATTTT
abundance: -; d_gene: TRBD1; j_gene: TRBJ1-2; v_gene: TRBV27; CDR3aa: CASSAGGPSYGYTF; CDR3nt: TGTGCCAGCAGCGCAGGGGGTCCTTCCTATGGCTACACCTTC
abundance: few; d_gene: -; j_gene: TRBJ1-1; v_gene: TRBV7-2; CDR3aa: CASSDSYTEAFF; CDR3nt: TGTGCCAGCTCGGACAGCTACACTGAAGCTTTCTTT
abundance: few; d_gene: TRBD1; j_gene: TRBJ1-5; v_gene: TRBV5-1; CDR3aa: CASSPTGHDQPQHF; CDR3nt: TGCGCCAGCAGCCCGACAGGGCACGATCAGCCCCAGCATTTT
abundance: few; d_gene: TRBD2; j_gene: TRBJ2-1; v_gene: TRBV4-3; CDR3aa: CASSQDWSGRDSYNEQFF; CDR3nt: TGCGCCAGCAGCCAAGATTGGTCCGGGAGGGACTCCTACAATGAGCAGTTCTTC
abundance: -; d_gene: -; j_gene: TRBJ2-5; v_gene: TRBV15; CDR3aa: CATSRDPAETQYF; CDR3nt: TGTGCCACCAGCAGAGATCCCGCGGAGACCCAGTACTTC
abundance: few; d_gene: TRBD1; j_gene: TRBJ2-5; v_gene: TRBV19; CDR3aa: CATARDRGSPRQETQYF; CDR3nt: TGTGCCACCGCCCGAGACAGGGGTTCTCCCCGGCAAGAGACCCAGTACTTC
abundance: few; d_gene: -; j_gene: TRBJ1-2; v_gene: TRBV5-4; CDR3aa: CASSLPGNYGYTF; CDR3nt: TGTGCCAGCAGCTTGCCGGGGAACTATGGCTACACCTTC
abundance: -; d_gene: -; j_gene: TRBJ2-7; v_gene: TRBV29-1; CDR3aa: CSVAQGGGTLYEQYF; CDR3nt: TGCAGCGTTGCGCAGGGGGGCGGGACCCTCTACGAGCAGTACTTC
abundance: -; d_gene: TRBD2; j_gene: TRBJ2-3; v_gene: TRBV30; CDR3aa: CAWTVGLAGVADTQYF; CDR3nt: TGTGCCTGGACCGTGGGGCTAGCGGGAGTAGCAGATACGCAGTATTTT
abundance: few; d_gene: -; j_gene: TRBJ2-2; v_gene: TRBV19; CDR3aa: CASRTVGGADTGELFF; CDR3nt: TGTGCCAGTAGAACCGTGGGGGGGGCGGACACCGGGGAGCTGTTTTTT
abundance: -; d_gene: -; j_gene: TRBJ2-2; v_gene: TRBV19; CDR3aa: CASSIERVTGELFF; CDR3nt: TGTGCCAGTAGTATAGAGAGAGTCACCGGGGAGCTGTTTTTT
abundance: -; d_gene: -; j_gene: TRBJ1-2; v_gene: TRBV30; CDR3aa: CAWRTGAYVSYTF; CDR3nt: TGTGCCTGGAGGACTGGGGCGTACGTGAGCTACACCTTC
abundance: few; d_gene: -; j_gene: TRBJ2-3; v_gene: TRBV11-3; CDR3aa: CASSLAWRSDTQYF; CDR3nt: TGTGCCAGCAGCTTAGCCTGGAGGTCCGATACGCAGTATTTT
abundance: once; d_gene: TRBD2; j_gene: TRBJ2-7; v_gene: TRBV5-4; CDR3aa: CASSPGLAESSYEQYF; CDR3nt: TGTGCCAGCAGCCCCGGACTAGCGGAGAGCTCCTACGAGCAGTACTTC
abundance: -; d_gene: -; j_gene: TRBJ2-1; v_gene: TRBV2; CDR3aa: CASSELSGNEQFF; CDR3nt: TGTGCCAGCAGTGAACTTTCCGGCAATGAGCAGTTCTTC
abundance: -; d_gene: TRBD1; j_gene: TRBJ2-5; v_gene: TRBV5-1; CDR3aa: CASSFGTGQETQYF; CDR3nt: TGCGCCAGCAGCTTCGGGACAGGGCAAGAGACCCAGTACTTC
abundance: -; d_gene: TRBD2; j_gene: TRBJ2-1; v_gene: TRBV11-2; CDR3aa: CASSLVAGVIGNEQFF; CDR3nt: TGTGCCAGCAGCTTAGTCGCGGGAGTAATCGGCAATGAGCAGTTCTTC